This passage covers 25 T cell receptor beta chains from one sample sequenced in a study of cytomegalovirus exposure and HLA in healthy donors. With 60 Vbeta and 13 Jbeta primers, the PCR was carried out. Only in-frame clones appear in the TCRdb table, and some are missing; sequencing was by immunoSEQ multiplex PCR. Altogether almost 200,000 clones are present, 75% to 85% being singletons, with the ten largest covering about 0.37%. Sequenced sample: PBMCs. The receptor source for this set is a male donor in good health and CMV-seropositive.

This chain joins TRBV4-1 and TRBJ1-2, with a tentative D call TRBD1 (6 bases). Deletions cut 1 base from V and 4 bases from J, with 16 bases between. The CDR3 length is 16 residues. Germline CDR1 and CDR2: MGHRA and YSYEKL. CDR3 nucleotides: TGCGCCAGCAGCCAAGGGGGGCAGCTCAACCTCTATGGCTACACCTTC. It encodes CASSQGGQLNLYGYTF.

This chain uses TRBV10-2 with TRBJ2-7; 11 bases are a match to TRBD1. CDR1 is WSHSY and CDR2 is SAAADI in the germline V gene. The CDR3 loop spans 15 amino acids. The V gene end was trimmed by 3 bases and the J gene end by 3 bases; junction bases not matched to a gene: 4. The CDR3 DNA is TGCGCCAGCAGTGATCTGGGACAGGGGGTCTACGAGCAGTACTTC. Translated: CASSDLGQGVYEQYF.

This clone was detected once. The chain combines TRBV6-5 with TRBJ2-2; tentatively, D is TRBD2 (5 bases). This CDR3 has 15 residues. Germline CDR1 MNHEY, CDR2 SVGAGI. V lost 5 bases and J lost 7, with 17 bases in between. The CDR3 DNA follows: TGTGCCAGCAGTGCCTCCGGAGGCACTAGCGGGGAGCTGTTTTTT. Residues: CASSASGGTSGELFF.

V gene TRBV18 combines with J gene TRBJ2-7; TRBD2 matches 9 bases. Germline assignment: CDR1 KGHSH and CDR2 LQKENI. The CDR3 extends over 16 amino acids. Trimming at V came to 3 bases and at J to 3 bases, leaving 9 bases not matched to a gene. CDR3: CASSPVGASGVYEQYF. The CDR3 DNA is TGTGCCAGCTCACCTGTCGGTGCTAGCGGGGTCTACGAGCAGTACTTC.

CDR3: CASSQDREGSGNTIYF. DNA for the CDR3: TGTGCCAGCAGCCAGGACAGGGAGGGCTCTGGAAACACCATATATTTT. This chain joins TRBV7-2 and TRBJ1-3; 8 bases match TRBD1. The CDR3 has 16 residues. The ends lost 5 bases at V and 0 bases at J; junction bases unmatched: 6. Germline CDR1 and CDR2: SGHTA and FQGNSA. Full variable domain (outside the CDR3, taken from reference TRBV7-2 and TRBJ1-3): GAGVSQSPSNKVTEKGKDVELRCDPISGHTALYWYRQSLGQGLEFLIYFQGNSAPDKSGLPSDRFSAERTGGSVSTLTIQRTQQEDSAVYLCASSQDREGSGNTIYFGEGSWLTVV.

The chain has TRBV30 and TRBJ2-7; 8 nucleotides agree with TRBD1. This CDR3 contains 14 residues. Germline V gene data show CDR1 as GTSNPN and CDR2 as SVGIG (reference sequence). The V and J ends lost 3 bases and 7 bases, in that order; junction bases with no gene match: 11. The CDR3 spells CAWSAKTGAEEQYF. In DNA form, the CDR3 reads TGTGCCTGGAGCGCCAAGACAGGGGCGGAGGAGCAGTACTTC.

This clone was counted a few times. This chain connects TRBV9 to TRBJ2-5; 8 nucleotides match TRBD2. This CDR3 is built from 15 residues. Losses at the gene ends were 2 bases for V and 9 bases for J; bases not matched to a gene: 12. Germline assignment: CDR1 SGDLS and CDR2 YYNGEE. This CDR3 is CASSVTSESGGAQYF. In nucleotides, the CDR3 is TGTGCCAGCAGCGTGACTAGCGAGAGTGGAGGGGCCCAGTACTTC.

The V and J genes are TRBV6-1 and TRBJ2-1, with TRBD1 as a possible D gene (6 bases). The CDR3 contains 15 residues. With 0 bases removed from V and 5 bases from J, the gap between germline ends came to 11 bases. The V gene's germline CDR1 is MNHNS and CDR2 SASEGT. CDR3 loop: CASSEAHRGNNEQFF. CDR3 DNA sequence: TGTGCCAGCAGTGAAGCGCATAGGGGGAACAATGAGCAGTTCTTC.

The chain links TRBV7-3 to TRBJ1-1; D is uncertain. The V end lost 2 bases, the J end lost 5 bases, and 12 bases lay between the germline ends. Germline V gene lookup returns CDR1 SGHTA and CDR2 FQGTGA. This CDR3 contains 14 residues. In DNA, the CDR3 is TGTGCCAGCAGCTTATTGGGTACCGGGACTGAAGCTTTCTTT. Protein sequence: CASSLLGTGTEAFF.

The chain carries TRBV7-2 and TRBJ2-1; D is ambiguous. The length of the CDR3 is 15 residues. V lost 5 bases and J lost 3, with 14 bases in between. Germline values: CDR1 SGHTA, CDR2 FQGNSA. The CDR3 protein is CASSPSSSDYNEQFF. The CDR3 DNA reads as TGTGCCAGCAGCCCCAGTTCCAGCGACTACAATGAGCAGTTCTTC.

This clone appeared a few times. The V gene is TRBV27, the J gene TRBJ1-4, with 9 bases aligning to TRBD1. From germline, CDR1 is MNHEY and CDR2 SMNVEV (reference sequence). Trimming at V came to 9 bases and at J to 7 bases, leaving 9 bases not matched to a gene. This CDR3 region has 14 residues. The CDR3 DNA reads TGTGCCAGACCACCGGGACAGGGTTGTGAAAAACTGTTTTTT. It encodes CARPPGQGCEKLFF.

V and J are TRBV6-1 and TRBJ1-1, with D maybe TRBD1 (5 bases). The CDR3 covers 13 residues. Germline CDR1 and CDR2: MNHNS and SASEGT. V was pared by 2 bases and J by 5 bases, with 9 bases between. The chain's CDR3 is CASSEQQGTEAFF. CDR3 DNA sequence: TGTGCCAGCAGTGAACAGCAGGGTACTGAAGCTTTCTTT.

Written as DNA, the CDR3 is TGTGCCAGTAAAGGGGACAGGGAGCTCTATGGCTACACCTTC. Translated: CASKGDRELYGYTF. The chain couples TRBV19 to TRBJ1-2; 9 bases agree with TRBD1. CDR3 length: 14 amino acids. Germline assignment: CDR1 LNHDA and CDR2 SQIVND (reference sequence). With V trimmed by 7 bases and J by 4 bases, 7 bases remained unmatched.

A note on this clone: This sample includes further DNA sequences coding for the same CDR3. The V and J genes are TRBV11-2 and TRBJ2-3; 12 positions agree with TRBD2. Unmatched junction bases numbered 13, after V lost 0 bases and J lost 6 bases. Per the germline V gene, CDR1 is SGHAT and CDR2 is FQNNGV. This CDR3 comprises 19 residues. The CDR3 DNA reads as TGTGCCAGCAGCTTAGATGCCCTAGCGGGAGGGGGACACACGGATACGCAGTATTTT. This encodes CASSLDALAGGGHTDTQYF.

This clone was recorded once. The J gene is TRBJ2-7, the V gene TRBV7-9; 8 nucleotides agree with TRBD1. The CDR3 has 15 amino acids. The V segment lost 5 bases and the J segment 0 bases; nucleotides outside the gene matches: 6. Germline V CDR1 and CDR2: SEHNR, FQNEAQ (reference sequence). As DNA, the CDR3 is TGTGCCAGCAGCCCACGGACAGGGAGCTCCTACGAGCAGTACTTC. This encodes CASSPRTGSSYEQYF.

The rearrangement uses TRBV6-5 and TRBJ1-5, with 9 bases matching TRBD1. This CDR3 contains 15 residues. Germline V lookup: CDR1 MNHEY, CDR2 SVGAGI. V shed 5 bases, J shed 2 bases, and the junction held 4 bases outside the gene matches. CDR3 sequence (DNA): TGTGCCAGCAGTCGGACAGGGGCACGCAATCAGCCCCAGCATTTT. As protein: CASSRTGARNQPQHF.

This chain joins TRBV7-2 and TRBJ2-3; TRBD2 matches 8 bases. V lost 7 bases and J lost 1; bases outside the gene matches: 13. The germline gives CDR1 SGHTA, CDR2 FQGNSA. This CDR3 spans 17 amino acids. The chain's CDR3 is CASTQRPGGTGTDTQYF. CDR3 nucleotide sequence: TGTGCCAGCACGCAAAGGCCGGGAGGGACGGGCACAGATACGCAGTATTTT.

This rearrangement joins TRBV5-4 to TRBJ2-2; D is uncertain. Germline assignment: CDR1 SGHNT and CDR2 YYREEE (reference sequence). CDR3 length: 11 amino acids. Trimming took off 6 bases at V and 7 bases at J, with 7 bases between the two ends. The CDR3 DNA follows: TGTGCCAGCACGTCCGGCGGGGAGCTGTTTTTT. Translated: CASTSGGELFF.

Comment on this clone: The sample holds other DNA sequences that translate to the same CDR3. This chain uses TRBV11-2 with TRBJ2-7; TRBD1 is a possible D gene (5 bases). This CDR3 comprises 13 residues. Germline lookup yields CDR1 SGHAT and CDR2 FQNNGV. The V gene lost 5 bases and the J gene lost 2 bases, with 10 bases spanning the gap. CDR3 bases: TGTGCCAGCAGCCAGGGTGGTACCTACGAGCAGTACTTC. It specifies CASSQGGTYEQYF.

The chain couples TRBV7-2 to TRBJ2-5; tentative D call: TRBD2 (5 bases). Germline CDR1 and CDR2: SGHTA and FQGNSA. The V end was cut by 6 bases, the J end by 2 bases, with 13 bases between. The CDR3 is 14 residues long. This CDR3 is CASSSSGAQETQYF. The CDR3 region has the DNA TGTGCCAGCAGTTCGAGCGGAGCGCAAGAGACCCAGTACTTC.

J is TRBJ2-7 and V is TRBV27; 11 positions match TRBD2. The V and J ends lost 6 bases and 6 bases, in that order; junction bases with no gene match: 13. The CDR3 has 16 residues. CDR1 is MNHEY, CDR2 SMNVEV, per germline (reference sequence). The CDR3 bases are TGTGCCAGCAGCTCCATTATAGCGGGAGGGCCCCTCGAGCAGTACTTC. Its translation: CASSSIIAGGPLEQYF.

V usage is TRBV7-8 and J usage is TRBJ2-1; 8 bases match TRBD1. The CDR3 contains 15 residues. CDR1 SGHVS and CDR2 FQNEAQ come from the germline V gene. The J segment lost 7 bases and the V segment lost 4 bases, leaving 9 bases of the junction unmatched. CDR3 in amino acids: CASSSAGTGFNEQFF. CDR3 nucleotides: TGTGCCAGCAGCTCTGCTGGGACAGGCTTTAATGAGCAGTTCTTC.

This chain joins TRBV5-4 and TRBJ2-7; 7 positions match TRBD2. The J segment lost 0 bases and the V segment lost 1 base, leaving 7 bases of the junction unmatched. Germline loops: CDR1 SGHNT, CDR2 YYREEE (reference sequence). This CDR3 is built from 16 residues. This chain's CDR3 is CASSLCRTRRSYEQYF. In DNA form, the CDR3 reads TGTGCCAGCAGCTTGTGCAGGACTAGGCGCTCCTACGAGCAGTACTTC.

The chain uses TRBV27 and TRBJ2-3; the match to TRBD2 covers 11 bases. Germline V gene sequence: CDR1 MNHEY, CDR2 SMNVEV (reference sequence). This CDR3 region has 14 residues. The V gene end was trimmed by 6 bases and the J gene end by 2 bases; junction bases not matched to a gene: 1. CDR3 region: CASRLAGATDTQYF. The CDR3 region has the DNA TGTGCCAGCAGACTAGCGGGGGCCACAGATACGCAGTATTTT.

This chain joins TRBV5-4 and TRBJ2-1; 10 nucleotides match TRBD2. CDR1 is SGHNT and CDR2 is YYREEE in the germline V gene (reference sequence). V was pared by 4 bases and J by 3 bases, with 4 bases of the junction left unmatched. The CDR3 runs to 15 residues. CDR3: CASSRSGGFYNEQFF. In DNA, the CDR3 is TGTGCCAGCAGCCGTAGCGGGGGGTTCTACAATGAGCAGTTCTTC.